What follows describes a single T cell receptor (beta chain). As yet, its antigen is unknown. Repeated repertoire sampling spanned the course of chemoradiotherapy. The sample belongs to a study of chemoradiotherapy in HPV16-positive cancers. Germline V CDR1 and CDR2: LGHNA, YNFKEQ. The CDR3 contains 16 residues. V shed 1 base and J shed 2 bases, with 15 bases lying between them. Clones were sequenced by immunoSEQ multiplex PCR, and TCRdb holds only the in-frame ones, with some missing. The sample records more than 12,000 clones, approximately 90% being singletons. Regarding the study as a whole: Non-HPV-specific T cells did not expand in tumors during treatment, whereas candidate HPV-specific clones and E7-related motifs did.

The TCR was taken from a human donor with HPV-associated anogenital cancer. The starting material was blood, obtained from a patient who underwent chemoradiotherapy. The chain is built from TRBV4-2 and TRBJ2-7; D remains ambiguous. The CDR3 is CASSQVFRTRPYEQYF. The CDR3 DNA reads TGTGCCAGCAGCCAAGTGTTCAGAACTCGACCCTACGAGCAGTACTTC.